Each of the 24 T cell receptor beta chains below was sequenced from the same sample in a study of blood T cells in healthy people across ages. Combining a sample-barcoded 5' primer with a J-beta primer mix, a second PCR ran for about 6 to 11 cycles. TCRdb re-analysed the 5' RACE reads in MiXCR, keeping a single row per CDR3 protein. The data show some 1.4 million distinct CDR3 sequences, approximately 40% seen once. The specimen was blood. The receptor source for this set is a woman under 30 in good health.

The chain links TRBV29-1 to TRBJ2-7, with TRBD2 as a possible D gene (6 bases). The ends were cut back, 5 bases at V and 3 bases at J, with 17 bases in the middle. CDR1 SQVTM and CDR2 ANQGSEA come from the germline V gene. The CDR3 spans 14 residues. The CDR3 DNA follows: TGCAGCGTTCGCGCAACGGGAGTTAACTACGAGCAGTACTTC. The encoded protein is CSVRATGVNYEQYF.

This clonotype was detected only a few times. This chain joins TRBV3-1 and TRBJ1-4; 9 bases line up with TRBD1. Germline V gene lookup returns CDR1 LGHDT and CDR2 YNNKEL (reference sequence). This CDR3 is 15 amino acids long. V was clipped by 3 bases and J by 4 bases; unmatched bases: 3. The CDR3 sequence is CASSQTGQGNEKLFF. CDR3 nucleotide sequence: TGTGCCAGCAGCCAGACGGGACAGGGTAATGAAAAACTGTTTTTT.

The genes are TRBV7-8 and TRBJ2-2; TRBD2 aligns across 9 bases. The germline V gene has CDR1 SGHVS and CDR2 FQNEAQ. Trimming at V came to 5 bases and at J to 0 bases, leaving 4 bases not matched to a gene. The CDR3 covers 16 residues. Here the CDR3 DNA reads TGTGCCAGCAGCCAAGTAGCGGGAGCGAACACCGGGGAGCTGTTTTTT. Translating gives CASSQVAGANTGELFF.

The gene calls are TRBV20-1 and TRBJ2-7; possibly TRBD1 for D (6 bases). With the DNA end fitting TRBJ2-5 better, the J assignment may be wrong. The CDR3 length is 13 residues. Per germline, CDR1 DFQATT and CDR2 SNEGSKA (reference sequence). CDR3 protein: CSAGPGAPETQYF. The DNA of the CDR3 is TGCAGTGCTGGCCCAGGGGCCCCTGAGACCCAGTACTTC.

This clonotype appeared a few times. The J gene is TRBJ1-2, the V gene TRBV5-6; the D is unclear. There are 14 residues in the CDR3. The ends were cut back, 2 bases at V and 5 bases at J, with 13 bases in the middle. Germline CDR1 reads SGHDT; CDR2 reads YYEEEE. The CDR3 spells CASSFSSIDYGYTF. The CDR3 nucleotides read TGTGCCAGCAGCTTCTCTTCAATAGATTATGGCTACACCTTC.

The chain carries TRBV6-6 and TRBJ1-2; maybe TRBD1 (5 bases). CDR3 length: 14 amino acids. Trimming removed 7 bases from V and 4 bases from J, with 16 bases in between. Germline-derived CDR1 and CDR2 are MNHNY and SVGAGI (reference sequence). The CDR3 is CASIAGSGLYGYTF. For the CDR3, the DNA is TGTGCCAGCATCGCAGGGTCGGGGCTCTATGGCTACACCTTC.

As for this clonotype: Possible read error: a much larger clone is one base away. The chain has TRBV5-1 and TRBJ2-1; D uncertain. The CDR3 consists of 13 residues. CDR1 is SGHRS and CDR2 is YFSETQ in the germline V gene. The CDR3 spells CASTKDGYNKQFF. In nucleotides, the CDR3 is TGCGCCAGCACCAAGGACGGGTACAATAAGCAGTTCTTC. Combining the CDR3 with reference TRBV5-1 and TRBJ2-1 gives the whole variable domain KAGVTQTPRYLIKTRGQQVTLSCSPISGHRSVSWYQQTPGQGLQFLFEYFSETQRNKGNFPGRFSGRQFSNSRSEMNVSTLELGDSALYLCASTKDGYNKQFFGPGTRLTVL.

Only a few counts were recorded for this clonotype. CDR3 DNA: TGTGCCAGCTCACAATCAATGTTCCAGTTCTTC. Its protein is CASSQSMFQFF. The chain uses TRBV12-3 or TRBV12-4 and TRBJ2-1, with no clear D. This CDR3 comprises 11 residues. The V and J ends lost 8 bases and 13 bases respectively, with 15 bases between them.

The CDR3 region has the DNA TGTGCCATCAGTGAGGGAGGGGGTAGCGGGCCCACAGATACGCAGTATTTT. This encodes CAISEGGGSGPTDTQYF. This chain links TRBV10-3 with TRBJ2-3; a possible D gene is TRBD2 (7 bases). In germline, CDR1 is ENHRY, CDR2 SYGVKD. Between the trimmed V and J ends, which lost 2 bases and 2 bases, there was a span of 17 bases. This CDR3 is 17 amino acids long.

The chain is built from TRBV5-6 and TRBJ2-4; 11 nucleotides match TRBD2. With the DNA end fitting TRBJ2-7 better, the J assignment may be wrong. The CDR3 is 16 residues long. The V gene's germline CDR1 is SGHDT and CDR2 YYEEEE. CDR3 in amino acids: CASSGGLAVALYEQYF. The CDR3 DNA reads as TGTGCCAGCAGCGGGGGACTAGCGGTTGCCTTGTACGAGCAGTACTTC.

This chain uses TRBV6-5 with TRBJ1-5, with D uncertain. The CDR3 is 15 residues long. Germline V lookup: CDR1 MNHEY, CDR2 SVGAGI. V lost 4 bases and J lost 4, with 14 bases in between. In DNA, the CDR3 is TGTGCCAGCAGTTCCGGGTCATTGGGGAATCAGCCCCAGCATTTT. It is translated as CASSSGSLGNQPQHF.

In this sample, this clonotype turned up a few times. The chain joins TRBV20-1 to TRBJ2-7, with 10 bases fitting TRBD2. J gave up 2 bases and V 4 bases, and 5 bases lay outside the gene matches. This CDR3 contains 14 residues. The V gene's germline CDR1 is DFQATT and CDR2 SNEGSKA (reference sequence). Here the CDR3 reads CSATLAGEAYEQYF. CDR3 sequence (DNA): TGCAGTGCTACTCTAGCGGGGGAGGCCTACGAGCAGTACTTC.

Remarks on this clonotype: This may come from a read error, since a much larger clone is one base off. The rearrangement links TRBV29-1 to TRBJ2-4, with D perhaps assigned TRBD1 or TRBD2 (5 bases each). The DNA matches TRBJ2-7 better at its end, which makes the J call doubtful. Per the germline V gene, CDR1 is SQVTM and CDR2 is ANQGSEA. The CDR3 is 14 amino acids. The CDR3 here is CSVGNRDGIDEQYF. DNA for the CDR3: TGCAGCGTTGGTAACCGGGACGGTATCGACGAGCAGTACTTC.

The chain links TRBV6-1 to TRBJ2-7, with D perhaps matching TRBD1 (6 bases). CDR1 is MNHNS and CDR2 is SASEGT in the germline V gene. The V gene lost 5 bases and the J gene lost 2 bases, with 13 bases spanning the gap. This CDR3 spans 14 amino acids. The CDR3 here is CASSPRTAPYEQYF. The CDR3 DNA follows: TGTGCCAGCAGTCCCCGGACAGCCCCCTACGAGCAGTACTTC.

DNA for the CDR3: TGCAGTGCCCCACGCGTAACCGGGGAGCTGTTTTTT. It is translated as CSAPRVTGELFF. This chain connects TRBV20-1 to TRBJ2-2; D uncertain. Trimming took 6 bases from V and 5 from J, leaving 10 bases between them. The germline gives CDR1 DFQATT, CDR2 SNEGSKA (reference sequence). The CDR3 runs to 12 residues.

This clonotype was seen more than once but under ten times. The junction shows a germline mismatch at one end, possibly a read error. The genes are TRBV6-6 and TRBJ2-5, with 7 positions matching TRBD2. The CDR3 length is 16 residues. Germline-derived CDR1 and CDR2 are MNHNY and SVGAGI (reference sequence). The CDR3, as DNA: TGTGCCAGCAGTTACTCGATCCGGGAGGACCAAGAGACCCAGTATTTC. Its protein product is CASSYSIREDQETQYF.

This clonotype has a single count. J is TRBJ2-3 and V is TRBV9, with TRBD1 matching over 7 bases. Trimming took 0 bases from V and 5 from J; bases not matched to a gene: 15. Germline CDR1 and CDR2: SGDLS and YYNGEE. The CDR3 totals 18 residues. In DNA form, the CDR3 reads TGTGCCAGCAGCGTAGCTCGTAAGGGGGCGAACCCCAGAGATACGCAGTATTTT. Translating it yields CASSVARKGANPRDTQYF.

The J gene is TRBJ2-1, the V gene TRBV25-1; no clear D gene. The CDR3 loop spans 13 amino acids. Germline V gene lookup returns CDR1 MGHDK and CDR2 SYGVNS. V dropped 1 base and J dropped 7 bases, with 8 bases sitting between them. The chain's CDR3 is CASSEFKRNEQFF. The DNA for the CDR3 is TGTGCCAGCAGTGAATTTAAACGAAATGAGCAGTTCTTC. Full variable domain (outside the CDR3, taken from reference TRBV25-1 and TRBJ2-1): EADIYQTPRYLVIGTGKKITLECSQTMGHDKMYWYQQDPGMELHLIHYSYGVNSTEKGDLSSESTVSRIRTEHFPLTLESARPSHTSQYLCASSEFKRNEQFFGPGTRLTVL.

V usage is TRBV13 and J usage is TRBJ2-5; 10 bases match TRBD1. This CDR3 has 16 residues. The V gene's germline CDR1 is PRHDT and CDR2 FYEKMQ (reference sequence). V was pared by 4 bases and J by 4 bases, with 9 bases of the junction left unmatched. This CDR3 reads CASSSAGTGEGETQYF. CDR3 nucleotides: TGTGCCAGCAGCTCCGCCGGGACAGGGGAAGGAGAGACCCAGTACTTC.

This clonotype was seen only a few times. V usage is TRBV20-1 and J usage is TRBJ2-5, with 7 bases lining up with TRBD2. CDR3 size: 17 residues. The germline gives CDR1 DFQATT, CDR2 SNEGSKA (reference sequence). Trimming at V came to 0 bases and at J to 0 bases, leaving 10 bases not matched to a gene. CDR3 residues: CSARDLSGLVYQETQYF. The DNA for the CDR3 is TGCAGTGCTAGAGATCTGTCAGGACTAGTGTACCAAGAGACCCAGTACTTC.

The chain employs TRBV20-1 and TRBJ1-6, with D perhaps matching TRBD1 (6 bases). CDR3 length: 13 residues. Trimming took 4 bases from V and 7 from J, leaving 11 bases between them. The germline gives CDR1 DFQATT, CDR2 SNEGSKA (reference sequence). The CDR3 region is CSATRDTNSPLHF. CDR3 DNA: TGCAGTGCTACCCGGGACACCAATTCACCCCTCCACTTT.

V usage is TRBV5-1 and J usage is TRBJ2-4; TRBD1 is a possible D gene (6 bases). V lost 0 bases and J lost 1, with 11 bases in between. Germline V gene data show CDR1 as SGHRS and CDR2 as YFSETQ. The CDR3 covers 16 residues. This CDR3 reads CASSLVGGAAKNIQYF. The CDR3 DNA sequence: TGCGCCAGCAGCTTGGTAGGGGGAGCGGCCAAAAACATTCAGTACTTC. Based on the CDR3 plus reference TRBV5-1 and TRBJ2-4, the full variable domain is KAGVTQTPRYLIKTRGQQVTLSCSPISGHRSVSWYQQTPGQGLQFLFEYFSETQRNKGNFPGRFSGRQFSNSRSEMNVSTLELGDSALYLCASSLVGGAAKNIQYFGAGTRLSVL.

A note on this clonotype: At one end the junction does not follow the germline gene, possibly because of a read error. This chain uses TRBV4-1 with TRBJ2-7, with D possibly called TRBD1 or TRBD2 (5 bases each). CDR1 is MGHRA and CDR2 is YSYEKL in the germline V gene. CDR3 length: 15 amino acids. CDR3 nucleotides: TGCGCCAGCAGCCAAGACGGGACGAGCTCCCACGAGCAGTACTTC. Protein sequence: CASSQDGTSSHEQYF.

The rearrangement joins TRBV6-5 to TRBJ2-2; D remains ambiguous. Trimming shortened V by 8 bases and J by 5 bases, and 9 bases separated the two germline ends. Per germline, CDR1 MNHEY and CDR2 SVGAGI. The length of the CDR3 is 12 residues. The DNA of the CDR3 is TGTGCCAGCGGTGGCCGGACCGGGGAGCTGTTTTTT. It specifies CASGGRTGELFF.